Each of the 15 T cell receptor beta chains below was sequenced from the same sample in a study of memory CD4+ T cells and cytomegalovirus serostatus. The sort gate was single viable CD3+CD4+CD8-CD45RO+ cells for memory CD4+ T cells. Assay used: immunoSEQ multiplex PCR; TCRdb lists only in-frame clones, some missing. The table includes roughly 49,000 clones, roughly 78% detected once. Specimen: memory CD4+ T cells from blood. These receptor sequences come from an adult in good health and CMV-seronegative.

The chain has TRBV11-2 and TRBJ1-4; TRBD1 is a possible D gene (5 bases). The V end lost 5 bases, the J end lost 8 bases, and 18 bases lay between the germline ends. Germline CDR1 is SGHAT and CDR2 is FQNNGV. The CDR3 has 15 amino acids. CDR3 sequence reads: CASSRLGGYLEKLFF. The CDR3 DNA follows: TGTGCCAGCAGCCGTCTTGGGGGTTATTTAGAAAAACTGTTTTTT.

The gene calls are TRBV7-9 and TRBJ2-5; a weak D match, TRBD1 (6 bases). From germline, CDR1 is SEHNR and CDR2 FQNEAQ (reference sequence). The ends were cut back, 3 bases at V and 2 bases at J, with 10 bases in the middle. This CDR3 contains 14 residues. The DNA for the CDR3 is TGTGCCAGCAGCTTCACAGGGAAACAAGAGACCCAGTACTTC. It codes for CASSFTGKQETQYF.

The CDR3 coding sequence is TGTGCCAGTCATACCTTCTCTAACTATGGCTACACCTTC. Protein product: CASHTFSNYGYTF. The chain carries TRBV19 and TRBJ1-2, with D uncertain. CDR3 size: 13 residues. The germline V and J ends were trimmed by 8 bases and 0 bases, with 10 bases remaining between them. The germline V gene encodes CDR1 LNHDA and CDR2 SQIVND (reference sequence).

The chain is built from TRBV5-5 and TRBJ1-2; tentatively, D is TRBD1 (5 bases). Germline lookup yields CDR1 SGHKS and CDR2 YYEKEE (reference sequence). The CDR3 totals 14 residues. Trimming removed 1 base at V and 6 bases at J, with 13 bases between. This CDR3 reads CASSLHGTLDGYTF. CDR3 sequence (DNA): TGTGCCAGCAGCTTGCATGGGACCCTTGATGGCTACACCTTC.

This rearrangement joins TRBV28 to TRBJ1-1; D perhaps matches TRBD1 (6 bases). This CDR3 spans 15 amino acids. V shed 8 bases and J shed 4 bases, with 20 bases lying between them. Germline-derived CDR1 and CDR2 are MDHEN and SYDVKM. The CDR3 region has the DNA TGTGCCAGCCGAGGCGGGGGGCAAGGGTTCACTGAAGCTTTCTTT. Its translation is CASRGGGQGFTEAFF.

This clone was picked up a small number of times. V and J are TRBV5-1 and TRBJ1-5, with D unresolved. The length of the CDR3 is 15 residues. Trimming took off 0 bases at V and 7 bases at J, with 14 bases between the two ends. In germline, CDR1 is SGHRS, CDR2 YFSETQ. The CDR3 coding sequence is TGCGCCAGCAGCTTGGACGGTGCTGGGGAACAGCCCCAGCATTTT. Its protein product is CASSLDGAGEQPQHF.

V gene TRBV7-7 combines with J gene TRBJ2-6; unclear D gene. The CDR3 totals 13 residues. V lost 6 bases and J 1 base, leaving 4 bases between the germline ends. CDR1 and CDR2 (germline): SSHAT, FNYEAQ (reference sequence). The CDR3, as DNA: TGTGCCAGCAGACCGTCTGGGGCCAACGTCCTGACTTTC. Protein: CASRPSGANVLTF.

The chain recombines TRBV30 with TRBJ1-6, with 8 bases that match TRBD1. The CDR3 runs 13 residues. CDR1 is GTSNPN and CDR2 is SVGIG in the germline V gene (reference sequence). V was pared by 5 bases and J by 7 bases, with 4 bases of the junction left unmatched. The CDR3 loop reads CAWGTGENSPLHF. CDR3 in DNA: TGTGCCTGGGGGACAGGCGAGAATTCACCCCTCCACTTT. The variable domain in full, completed from reference TRBV30 and TRBJ1-6, reads SQTIHQWPATLVQPVGSPLSLECTVEGTSNPNLYWYRQAAGRGLQLLFYSVGIGQISSEVPQNLSASRPQDRQFILSSKKLLLSDSGFYLCAWGTGENSPLHFGNGTRLTVT.

V and J are TRBV28 and TRBJ1-1; D is unresolved. CDR3 length: 13 residues. Germline V gives CDR1 MDHEN, CDR2 SYDVKM. V was trimmed by 9 bases and J by 4 bases, leaving 15 bases between them. The CDR3 sequence is CASHQGIGTEAFF. CDR3 in DNA: TGTGCCAGTCACCAAGGAATTGGCACTGAAGCTTTCTTT.

The J gene is TRBJ1-1, the V gene TRBV5-1; the D is unclear. CDR1 and CDR2 (germline): SGHRS, YFSETQ. This CDR3 spans 13 amino acids. V gave up 5 bases and J gave up 3 bases, with 11 bases separating them. The DNA for the CDR3 is TGCGCCAGCAGTCAGGAGGTTTACACTGAAGCTTTCTTT. Its translation is CASSQEVYTEAFF.

The chain combines TRBV6-1 with TRBJ1-4, with D unresolved. The germline CDR1 and CDR2 sequences are MNHNS and SASEGT. This CDR3 is 14 amino acids long. Trimming left V 2 bases short and J 7 bases short, with 11 bases between. The CDR3 sequence is CASSETEGSEKLFF. CDR3 DNA: TGTGCCAGCAGTGAAACGGAGGGCAGTGAAAAACTGTTTTTT.

The chain combines TRBV7-6 with TRBJ2-7; tentative D call: TRBD2 (6 bases). The length of the CDR3 is 14 residues. Germline CDR1 SGHVS, CDR2 FNYEAQ. Trimming stripped 1 base from V and 6 bases from J, with 13 bases between. The CDR3 region has the DNA TGTGCCAGCAGCTTAGATCCGGGACTTACCGAGCAGTACTTC. The encoded protein is CASSLDPGLTEQYF.

The chain is built from TRBV11-1 and TRBJ1-2, with D maybe TRBD1 (6 bases). This CDR3 is 14 amino acids long. V shed 4 bases and J shed 8 bases, with 17 bases lying between them. Germline CDR1 is SGHAT and CDR2 is FQDESV (reference sequence). CDR3 sequence reads: CASSSKQGLGGYTF. In nucleotides, the CDR3 is TGTGCCAGCAGCTCTAAACAGGGATTGGGCGGCTACACCTTC.

The chain uses TRBV7-9 and TRBJ1-4; D is ambiguous. The ends were cut back, 5 bases at V and 1 base at J, with 11 bases in the middle. The V gene's germline CDR1 is SEHNR and CDR2 FQNEAQ (reference sequence). This CDR3 contains 15 residues. The CDR3: CASSPSGGTNEKLFF. CDR3 nucleotide sequence: TGTGCCAGCAGCCCGAGTGGTGGAACTAATGAAAAACTGTTTTTT.

The count of this clone is one. The V gene is TRBV19, the J gene TRBJ1-1, with 9 bases aligning to TRBD1. Trimming took 6 bases from V and 5 from J; bases not matched to a gene: 16. CDR3 length: 17 amino acids. CDR1 is LNHDA and CDR2 is SQIVND in the germline V gene (reference sequence). The CDR3 region has the DNA TGTGCCAGTAGACTGGCGGGGACAGGGTCGGTTGGGACTGAAGCTTTCTTT. It encodes CASRLAGTGSVGTEAFF. Together with reference TRBV19 and TRBJ1-1, the CDR3 gives the full variable domain: DGGITQSPKYLFRKEGQNVTLSCEQNLNHDAMYWYRQDPGQGLRLIYYSQIVNDFQKGDIAEGYSVSREKKESFPLTVTSAQKNPTAFYLCASRLAGTGSVGTEAFFGQGTRLTVV.